This record covers a single TCR beta chain. Its antigen is as yet unknown. Germline CDR1 MDHEN, CDR2 SYDVKM. CDR3 length equals 14 residues. Trimming removed 2 bases from V and 10 bases from J, with 15 bases in between. PCR was performed a second time for about 7 to 11 cycles using a sample-barcoded 5' primer and a J-beta primer mix. One entry per CDR3 protein, called by TCRdb with MiXCR from the 5' RACE reads. This table has roughly 1,500,000 distinct CDR3 sequences, about 35% appearing once. These data belong to a study of blood T cells in healthy people across ages. General study results and limits: It was held that the diversity estimates obtained from one million T cells were underestimates.

This clonotype was sampled from a woman aged 25 to 39 in good health. Sequencing was performed on blood. The J gene is TRBJ1-5, the V gene TRBV28, with D hard to call. The CDR3 reads CASSLSDRESPQHF. Here the CDR3 DNA reads TGTGCCAGCAGTTTAAGCGATCGAGAGTCCCCCCAGCATTTT. The whole variable domain, remainder taken from reference TRBV28 and TRBJ1-5, is DVKVTQSSRYLVKRTGEKVFLECVQDMDHENMFWYRQDPGLGLRLIYFSYDVKMKEKGDIPEGYSVSREKKERFSLILESASTNQTSMYLCASSLSDRESPQHFGDGTRLSIL.